The clone carrying this TCR beta chain was seen once. The entry originates in a study of shared T cell receptors in the human thymus. From germline, CDR1 is SGHTA and CDR2 FQGNSA. The J segment lost 11 bases and the V segment lost 2 bases, leaving 8 bases of the junction unmatched. The CDR3 is made up of 14 amino acids. The repertoire was sequenced with immunoSEQ multiplex PCR; TCRdb's copy has only in-frame clones and lacks some. The sample has around 340,000 clones, roughly 94% seen once. The chain joins TRBV7-2 to TRBJ1-1; 10 bases line up with TRBD1. Sequencing was done on a sample of thymocytes. The sequence came from a human donor. The CDR3 sequence is CASSLTGTGEEAFF. The CDR3 coding sequence is TGTGCCAGCAGCTTAACGGGGACAGGGGAAGAGGCTTTCTTT.